This T cell receptor beta chain was found in a study of blood T cell repertoires in COVID-19. Study information: COVID-19 samples collected from the United States, Italy and Spain covered acute and convalescent phases. Nucleic acid was either cDNA or gDNA, and it came from T cells, B-cell-depleted T cells, or PBMCs.

CDR1 and CDR2 (germline): MDHEN, SYDVKM. The CDR3 loop spans 12 amino acids. After removal of 0 bases from V and 15 bases from J, the junction contained 3 bases not matched to a gene. This clone showed up just a few times. In the original workflow: Reference gene primer amplification gave estimated nucleated cell counts. Assay used: immunoSEQ multiplex PCR; TCRdb lists only in-frame clones, some missing. For V, J and clone size, that table is used; D and trimming come from the DNA. Counted here are 85,000 to 100,000 clones, about 88% occurring once; the ten biggest clones make up roughly 17%. This clonotype originated in a woman aged 55-70 years with acute or convalescent COVID-19. This chain uses TRBV28 with TRBJ1-5; 9 bases agree with TRBD1. The sequenced sample consisted of peripheral blood. This CDR3 is CASSLWGQGGHF. CDR3 nucleotide sequence: TGTGCCAGCAGTTTATGGGGACAGGGAGGGCATTTT.